Listed below are T cell receptor beta chains from one sample, sequenced in a study of read filtering for tumor transcriptome and immune sequencing. TCRdb re-called the reads with MiXCR, one entry per CDR3 protein. The sample consists of about 62,000 distinct CDR3 sequences, 15% to 20% of them appearing once. The specimen was a population of CD138-negative cells sorted from bone marrow. These TCRs come from a donor at least 40 years old with multiple myeloma. Each CDR3 is given without its conserved first and last residue. Each record gives: clone size, J gene, V gene, CDR3 protein. Clone size is shown for a subset of rows, as once, few, many or a class of expanded clone.

clone_size: many; j_call: TRBJ2-5; v_call: TRBV29-1; cdr3_aa: SVKGQGQETQY
clone_size: many; j_call: TRBJ2-1; v_call: TRBV2; cdr3_aa: ASSSGSYNEQF
clone_size: many; j_call: TRBJ2-3; v_call: TRBV7-6; cdr3_aa: ASSLSGADTDTQY
clone_size: many; j_call: TRBJ2-7; v_call: TRBV7-8; cdr3_aa: ASSLWGREQY
clone_size: -; j_call: TRBJ2-5; v_call: TRBV20-1; cdr3_aa: SIRQPQETQY
clone_size: many; j_call: TRBJ1-1; v_call: TRBV20-1; cdr3_aa: SASSLETVAEAF
clone_size: many; j_call: TRBJ1-1; v_call: TRBV29-1; cdr3_aa: SVTWTGYTEAF
clone_size: many; j_call: TRBJ2-1; v_call: TRBV12-3/TRBV12-4; cdr3_aa: ASSPTPAHLNEQF
clone_size: few; j_call: TRBJ1-1; v_call: TRBV7-2; cdr3_aa: ASSILTGITEAF
clone_size: many; j_call: TRBJ2-5; v_call: TRBV19; cdr3_aa: ASSIVSGTVQETQY
clone_size: many; j_call: TRBJ2-1; v_call: TRBV6-6; cdr3_aa: ASSYIGEAGDEQF
clone_size: -; j_call: TRBJ1-2; v_call: TRBV15; cdr3_aa: ATNPTGGGFFDPLNYGYT
clone_size: many; j_call: TRBJ2-1; v_call: TRBV30; cdr3_aa: AWSGSGGAFEQF
clone_size: many; j_call: TRBJ2-3; v_call: TRBV28; cdr3_aa: ASSSCARADTQY
clone_size: many; j_call: TRBJ2-7; v_call: TRBV7-9; cdr3_aa: ASSWTGNYEQY
clone_size: few; j_call: TRBJ2-6; v_call: TRBV29-1; cdr3_aa: SVKKGSGANVLT
clone_size: many; j_call: TRBJ2-5; v_call: TRBV5-1; cdr3_aa: ASTGVKETQY
clone_size: many; j_call: TRBJ1-1; v_call: TRBV29-1; cdr3_aa: SVVRVTTEAF
clone_size: -; j_call: TRBJ2-7; v_call: TRBV25-1; cdr3_aa: ASSAVGTGGYERY
clone_size: many; j_call: TRBJ1-6; v_call: TRBV28; cdr3_aa: ASSLLDSYNSPLH
clone_size: many; j_call: TRBJ2-1; v_call: TRBV7-2; cdr3_aa: ASSFFLAGAINEQF
clone_size: many; j_call: TRBJ2-1; v_call: TRBV6-1; cdr3_aa: ASGTQGGGGNEQF
clone_size: -; j_call: TRBJ2-1; v_call: TRBV10-3; cdr3_aa: AIIRQGVKRLRKNEQF
clone_size: many; j_call: TRBJ1-4; v_call: TRBV7-2; cdr3_aa: ASSMGTGGEKLF
clone_size: many; j_call: TRBJ1-6; v_call: TRBV6-5; cdr3_aa: ASSWGGRGSPLH
clone_size: once; j_call: TRBJ2-1; v_call: TRBV7-9; cdr3_aa: ASSSGGGDYNEQF
clone_size: -; j_call: TRBJ2-5; v_call: TRBV20-1; cdr3_aa: SARRTSGRVEETQY
clone_size: -; j_call: TRBJ2-3; v_call: TRBV5-1; cdr3_aa: ASSLALAGSTDTQY
clone_size: many; j_call: TRBJ1-4; v_call: TRBV5-1; cdr3_aa: ASSPGAGNANEKLF
clone_size: many; j_call: TRBJ2-3; v_call: TRBV29-1; cdr3_aa: SVELGVSGTPSTDTQY
clone_size: -; j_call: TRBJ2-5; v_call: TRBV10-3; cdr3_aa: AIRGQGGGETQY
clone_size: -; j_call: TRBJ2-3; v_call: TRBV20-1; cdr3_aa: SAKGGGSATQY
clone_size: -; j_call: TRBJ1-2; v_call: TRBV30; cdr3_aa: AWSAGGGYT
clone_size: many; j_call: TRBJ2-5; v_call: TRBV5-1; cdr3_aa: ASSLATSGGETQY
clone_size: many; j_call: TRBJ2-6; v_call: TRBV13; cdr3_aa: ASSLEEGAFGANVLT
clone_size: many; j_call: TRBJ2-1; v_call: TRBV24-1; cdr3_aa: ATSDLPGRAYNEQF
clone_size: -; j_call: TRBJ2-3; v_call: TRBV29-1; cdr3_aa: SGTQGSGTDTQY
clone_size: many; j_call: TRBJ1-1; v_call: TRBV12-3/TRBV12-4; cdr3_aa: ASSLEGWERNTEAF
clone_size: -; j_call: TRBJ1-4; v_call: TRBV6-5; cdr3_aa: ASSPRVTNEKLF
clone_size: medium-sized; j_call: TRBJ2-1; v_call: TRBV18; cdr3_aa: ASSPVPGQGKFEQF
clone_size: few; j_call: TRBJ2-7; v_call: TRBV7-6; cdr3_aa: ASSLSGPAHDEQY
clone_size: many; j_call: TRBJ2-7; v_call: TRBV20-1; cdr3_aa: SAISFAGDYEQY
clone_size: many; j_call: TRBJ2-1; v_call: TRBV5-1; cdr3_aa: ASSLARQGANEQF
clone_size: many; j_call: TRBJ1-2; v_call: TRBV7-9; cdr3_aa: ASSLDGGRNGYT